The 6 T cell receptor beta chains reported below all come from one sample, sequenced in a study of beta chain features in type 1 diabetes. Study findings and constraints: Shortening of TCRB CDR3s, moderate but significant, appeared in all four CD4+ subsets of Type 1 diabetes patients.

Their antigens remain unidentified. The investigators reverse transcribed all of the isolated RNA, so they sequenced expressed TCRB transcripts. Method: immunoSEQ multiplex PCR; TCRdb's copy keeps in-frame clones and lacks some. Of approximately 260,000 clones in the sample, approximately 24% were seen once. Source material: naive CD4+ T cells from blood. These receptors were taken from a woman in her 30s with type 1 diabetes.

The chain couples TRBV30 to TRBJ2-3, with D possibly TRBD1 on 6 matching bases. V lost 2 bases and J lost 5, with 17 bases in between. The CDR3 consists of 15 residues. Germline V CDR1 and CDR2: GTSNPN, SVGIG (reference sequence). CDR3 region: CAWSMGASLLDTQYF. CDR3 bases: TGTGCCTGGAGTATGGGGGCCTCACTTCTAGATACGCAGTATTTT.

This CDR3 is CASSKDSLRSGANVLTF. CDR3 bases: TGTGCCAGCAGTAAAGACAGTCTTCGCTCTGGGGCCAACGTCCTGACTTTC. This sequence joins TRBV28 and TRBJ2-6; possibly TRBD1 for D (5 bases). There are 17 residues in the CDR3. The V end lost 5 bases, the J end lost 0 bases, and 14 bases lay between the germline ends. Germline V gene data show CDR1 as MDHEN and CDR2 as SYDVKM.

The CDR3 loop is CAISPEGVDEQYF. The DNA of the CDR3 is TGTGCCATCAGCCCAGAAGGGGTTGACGAGCAGTACTTC. The V call is TRBV10-3, the J call TRBJ2-7; D might be TRBD1 (5 bases). Trimming took off 6 bases at V and 5 bases at J, with 14 bases between the two ends. The length of the CDR3 is 13 residues. Germline CDR1 ENHRY, CDR2 SYGVKD.

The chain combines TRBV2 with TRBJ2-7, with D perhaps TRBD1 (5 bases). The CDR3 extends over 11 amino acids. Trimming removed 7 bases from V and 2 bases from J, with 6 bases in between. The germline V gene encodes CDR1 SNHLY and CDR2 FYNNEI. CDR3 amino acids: CASTTAYEQYF. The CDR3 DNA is TGTGCCAGCACGACAGCCTACGAGCAGTACTTC.

The CDR3 is CASSLLAGGGEQFF. The CDR3 nucleotides read TGTGCCAGCAGCTTACTAGCGGGAGGGGGTGAGCAGTTCTTC. The chain combines TRBV7-9 with TRBJ2-1; 12 bases line up with TRBD2. The CDR3 is 14 residues long. Per the germline V gene, CDR1 is SEHNR and CDR2 is FQNEAQ (reference sequence). V lost 2 bases, J lost 9 bases, and 2 bases stayed unmatched. The whole variable domain, remainder taken from reference TRBV7-9 and TRBJ2-1, is DTGVSQNPRHKITKRGQNVTFRCDPISEHNRLYWYRQTLGQGPEFLTYFQNEAQLEKSRLLSDRFSAERPKGSFSTLEIQRTEQGDSAMYLCASSLLAGGGEQFFGPGTRLTVL.

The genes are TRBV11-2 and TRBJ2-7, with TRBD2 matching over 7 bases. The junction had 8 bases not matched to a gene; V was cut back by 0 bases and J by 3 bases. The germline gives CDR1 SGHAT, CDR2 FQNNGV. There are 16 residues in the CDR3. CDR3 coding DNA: TGTGCCAGCAGCTTAGATCAGGCGGGGGAAGACTACGAGCAGTACTTC. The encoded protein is CASSLDQAGEDYEQYF.